This T cell receptor beta chain was observed in a study of graft-versus-host responses after intestinal transplantation. Method: immunoSEQ multiplex PCR; TCRdb's copy keeps in-frame clones and lacks some. The sample lists 130,000 or so clones, 85% to 95% occurring once. A note on this clone: Its antigen is not known.

This TCR was recovered from a human donor who received an intestinal transplant. The starting material was unstimulated CD4+ T cells sorted from spleen or lymph node cells, obtained before intestinal transplant.

The CDR3 DNA reads as TGTGCCACCAGCAGCGGGGTAGCCAAAAACATTCAGTACTTC. It encodes CATSSGVAKNIQYF. V is TRBV15 and J is TRBJ2-4, with TRBD2 as a possible D gene (5 bases). The CDR3 runs to 14 residues. The V end lost 3 bases, the J end lost 0 bases, and 6 bases lay between the germline ends. Germline assignment: CDR1 LNHNV and CDR2 YYDKDF (reference sequence).